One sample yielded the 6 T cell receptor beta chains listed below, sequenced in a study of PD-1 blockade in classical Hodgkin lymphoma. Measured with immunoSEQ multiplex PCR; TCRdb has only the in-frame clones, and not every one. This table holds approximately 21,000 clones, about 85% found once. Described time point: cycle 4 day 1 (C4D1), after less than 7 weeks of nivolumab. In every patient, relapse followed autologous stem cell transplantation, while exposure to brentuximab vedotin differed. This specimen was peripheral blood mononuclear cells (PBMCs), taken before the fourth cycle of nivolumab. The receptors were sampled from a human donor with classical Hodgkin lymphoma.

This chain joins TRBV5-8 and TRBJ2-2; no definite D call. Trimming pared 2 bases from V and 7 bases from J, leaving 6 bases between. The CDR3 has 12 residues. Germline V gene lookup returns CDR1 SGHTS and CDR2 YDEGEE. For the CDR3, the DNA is TGTGCCAGCAGCTTCCGTCACGGGGAGCTGTTTTTT. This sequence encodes CASSFRHGELFF.

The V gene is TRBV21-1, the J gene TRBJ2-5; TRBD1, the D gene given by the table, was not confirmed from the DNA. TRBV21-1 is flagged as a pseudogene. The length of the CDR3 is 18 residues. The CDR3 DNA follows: TGTGCCAGCAGCAAAGCAGAACAGGGGGCCACCTTCCAAGAGACCCAGTACTTC. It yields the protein CASSKAEQGATFQETQYF.

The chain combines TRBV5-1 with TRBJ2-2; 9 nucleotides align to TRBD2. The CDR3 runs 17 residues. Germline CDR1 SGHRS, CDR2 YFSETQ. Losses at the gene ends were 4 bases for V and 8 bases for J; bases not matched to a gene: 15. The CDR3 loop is CASSRTAPGLATGELFF. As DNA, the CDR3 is TGCGCCAGCAGCCGAACTGCTCCGGGACTAGCAACTGGGGAGCTGTTTTTT.

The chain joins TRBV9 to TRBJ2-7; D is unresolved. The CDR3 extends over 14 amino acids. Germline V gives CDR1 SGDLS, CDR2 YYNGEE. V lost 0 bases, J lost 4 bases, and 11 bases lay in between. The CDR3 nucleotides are TGTGCCAGCAGCGTAGGGAGCCCAGCATACGAGCAGTACTTC. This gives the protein CASSVGSPAYEQYF.

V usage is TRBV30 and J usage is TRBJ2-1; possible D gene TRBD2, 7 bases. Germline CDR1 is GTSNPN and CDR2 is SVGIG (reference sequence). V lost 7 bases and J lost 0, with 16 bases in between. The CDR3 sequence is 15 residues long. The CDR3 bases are TGTGCCTCCTCACGGGGGGCGAGCTCCTACAATGAGCAGTTCTTC. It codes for CASSRGASSYNEQFF.

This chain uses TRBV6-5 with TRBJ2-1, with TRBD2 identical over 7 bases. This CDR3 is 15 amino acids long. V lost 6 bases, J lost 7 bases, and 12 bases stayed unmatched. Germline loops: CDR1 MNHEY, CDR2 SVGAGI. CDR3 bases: TGTGCCAGCAGCCGTAGCGGGTTAACCGGTAATGAGCAGTTCTTC. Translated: CASSRSGLTGNEQFF.